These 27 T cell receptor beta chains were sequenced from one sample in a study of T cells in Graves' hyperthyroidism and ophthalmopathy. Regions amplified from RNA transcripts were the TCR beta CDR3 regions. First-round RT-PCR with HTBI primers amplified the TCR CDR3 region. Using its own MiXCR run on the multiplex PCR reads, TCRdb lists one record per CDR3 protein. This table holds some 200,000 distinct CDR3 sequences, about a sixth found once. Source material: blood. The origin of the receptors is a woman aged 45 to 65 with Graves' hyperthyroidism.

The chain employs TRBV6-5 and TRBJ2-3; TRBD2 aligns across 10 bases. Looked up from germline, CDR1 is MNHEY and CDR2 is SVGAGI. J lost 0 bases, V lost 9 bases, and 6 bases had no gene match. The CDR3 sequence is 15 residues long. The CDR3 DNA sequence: TGTGCCAGTCAGATAGCGGGAGGAAGCACAGATACGCAGTATTTT. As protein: CASQIAGGSTDTQYF.

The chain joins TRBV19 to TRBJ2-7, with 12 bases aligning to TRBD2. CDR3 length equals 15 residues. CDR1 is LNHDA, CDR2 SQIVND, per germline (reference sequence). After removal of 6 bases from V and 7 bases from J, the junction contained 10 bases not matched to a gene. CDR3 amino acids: CASSILAGGPREQYF. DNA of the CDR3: TGTGCCAGTAGCATACTAGCGGGAGGACCTCGGGAGCAGTACTTC.

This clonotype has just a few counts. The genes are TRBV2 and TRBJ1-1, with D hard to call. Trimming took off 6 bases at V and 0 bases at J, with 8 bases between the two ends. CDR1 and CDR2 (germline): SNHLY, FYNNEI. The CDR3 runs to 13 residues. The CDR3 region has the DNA TGTGCCAGCAGAAAAGAAATGAACACTGAAGCTTTCTTT. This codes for CASRKEMNTEAFF.

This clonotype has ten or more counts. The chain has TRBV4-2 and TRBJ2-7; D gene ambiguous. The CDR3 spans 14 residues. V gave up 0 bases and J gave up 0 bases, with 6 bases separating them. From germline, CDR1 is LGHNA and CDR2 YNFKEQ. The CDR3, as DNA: TGTGCCAGCAGCCAAGATCTGGACTCCTACGAGCAGTACTTC. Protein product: CASSQDLDSYEQYF.

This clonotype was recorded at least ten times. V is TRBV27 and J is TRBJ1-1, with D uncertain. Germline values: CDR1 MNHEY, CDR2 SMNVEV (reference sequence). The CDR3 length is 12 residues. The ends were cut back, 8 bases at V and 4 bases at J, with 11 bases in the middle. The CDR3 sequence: CASGAWGTEAFF. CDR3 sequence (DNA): TGTGCCAGCGGCGCCTGGGGCACTGAAGCTTTCTTT.

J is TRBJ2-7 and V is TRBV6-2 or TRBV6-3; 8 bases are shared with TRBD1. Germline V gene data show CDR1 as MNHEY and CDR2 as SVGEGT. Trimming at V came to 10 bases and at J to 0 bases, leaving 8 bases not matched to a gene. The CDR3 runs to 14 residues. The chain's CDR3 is CATPRTGSSYEQYF. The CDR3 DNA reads TGTGCCACCCCCCGGACAGGGAGCTCCTACGAGCAGTACTTC.

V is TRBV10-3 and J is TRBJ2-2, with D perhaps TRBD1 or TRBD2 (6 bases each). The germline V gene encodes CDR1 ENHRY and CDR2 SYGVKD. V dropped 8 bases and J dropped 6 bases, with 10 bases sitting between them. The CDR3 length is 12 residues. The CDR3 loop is CAILGGPGELFF. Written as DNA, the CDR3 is TGTGCCATCCTGGGGGGCCCCGGGGAGCTGTTTTTT.

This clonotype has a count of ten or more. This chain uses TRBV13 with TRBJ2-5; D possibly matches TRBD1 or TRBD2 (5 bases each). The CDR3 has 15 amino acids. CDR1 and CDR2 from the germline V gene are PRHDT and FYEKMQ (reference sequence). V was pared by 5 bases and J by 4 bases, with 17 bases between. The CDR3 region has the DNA TGTGCCAGCAGCCCAGTGGGGGTTGGGGGAGAGACCCAGTACTTC. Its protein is CASSPVGVGGETQYF.

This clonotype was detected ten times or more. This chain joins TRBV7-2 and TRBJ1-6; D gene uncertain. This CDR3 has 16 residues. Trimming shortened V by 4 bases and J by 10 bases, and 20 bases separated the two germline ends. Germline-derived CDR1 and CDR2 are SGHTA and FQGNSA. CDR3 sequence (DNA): TGTGCCAGCAGCTCCCCAGGTTCAGGTGTCCGGTCACCCCTCCACTTT. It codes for CASSSPGSGVRSPLHF. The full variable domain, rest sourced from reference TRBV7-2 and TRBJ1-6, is GAGVSQSPSNKVTEKGKDVELRCDPISGHTALYWYRQSLGQGLEFLIYFQGNSAPDKSGLPSDRFSAERTGGSVSTLTIQRTQQEDSAVYLCASSSPGSGVRSPLHFGNGTRLTVT.

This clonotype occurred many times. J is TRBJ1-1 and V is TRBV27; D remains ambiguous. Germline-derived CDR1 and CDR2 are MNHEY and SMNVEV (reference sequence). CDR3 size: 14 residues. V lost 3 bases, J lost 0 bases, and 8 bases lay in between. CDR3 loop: CASSLGALNTEAFF. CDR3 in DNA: TGTGCCAGCAGTTTGGGAGCCCTGAACACTGAAGCTTTCTTT.

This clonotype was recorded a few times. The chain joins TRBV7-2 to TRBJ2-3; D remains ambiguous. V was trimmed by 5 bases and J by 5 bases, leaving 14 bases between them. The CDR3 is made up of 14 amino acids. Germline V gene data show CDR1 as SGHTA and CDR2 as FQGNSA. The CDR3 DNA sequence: TGTGCCAGCAGCCTCGTTAGGGCCGGAGATACGCAGTATTTT. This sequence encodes CASSLVRAGDTQYF.

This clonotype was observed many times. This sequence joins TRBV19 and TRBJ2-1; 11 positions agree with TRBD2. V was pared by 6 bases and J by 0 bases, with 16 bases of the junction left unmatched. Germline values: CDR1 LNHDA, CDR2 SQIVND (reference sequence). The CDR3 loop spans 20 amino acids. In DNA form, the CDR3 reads TGTGCCAGTAGCACACCCTACGGGACTAGCGGACAAAGCTCCTACAATGAGCAGTTCTTC. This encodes CASSTPYGTSGQSSYNEQFF.

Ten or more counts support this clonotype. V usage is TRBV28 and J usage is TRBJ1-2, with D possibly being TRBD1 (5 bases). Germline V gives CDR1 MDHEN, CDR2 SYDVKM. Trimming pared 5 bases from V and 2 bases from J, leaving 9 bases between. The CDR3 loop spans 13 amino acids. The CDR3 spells CASSPRDNYGYTF. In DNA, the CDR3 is TGTGCCAGCAGTCCCCGGGACAACTATGGCTACACCTTC.

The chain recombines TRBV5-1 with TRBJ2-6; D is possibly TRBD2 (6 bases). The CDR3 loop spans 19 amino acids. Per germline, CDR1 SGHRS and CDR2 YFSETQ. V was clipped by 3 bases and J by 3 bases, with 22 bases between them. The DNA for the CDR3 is TGCGCCAGCAGCTGGGCGGGGCAGGGCGCGAATAGTGGGGCCAACGTCCTGACTTTC. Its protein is CASSWAGQGANSGANVLTF.

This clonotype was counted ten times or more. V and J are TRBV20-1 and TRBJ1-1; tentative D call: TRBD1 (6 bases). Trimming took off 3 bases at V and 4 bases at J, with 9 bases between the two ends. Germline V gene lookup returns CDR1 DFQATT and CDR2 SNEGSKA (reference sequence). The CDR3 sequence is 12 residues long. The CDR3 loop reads CSASDRPTEAFF. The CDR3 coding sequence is TGCAGTGCTAGTGACAGGCCCACTGAAGCTTTCTTT.

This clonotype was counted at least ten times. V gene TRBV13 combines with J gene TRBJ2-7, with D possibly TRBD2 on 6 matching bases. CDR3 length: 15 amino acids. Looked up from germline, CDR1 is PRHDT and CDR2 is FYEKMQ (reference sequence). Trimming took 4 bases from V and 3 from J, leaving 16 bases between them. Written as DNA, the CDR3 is TGTGCCAGCAGCTCAGACCGGGACTCGGACTACGAGCAGTACTTC. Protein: CASSSDRDSDYEQYF.

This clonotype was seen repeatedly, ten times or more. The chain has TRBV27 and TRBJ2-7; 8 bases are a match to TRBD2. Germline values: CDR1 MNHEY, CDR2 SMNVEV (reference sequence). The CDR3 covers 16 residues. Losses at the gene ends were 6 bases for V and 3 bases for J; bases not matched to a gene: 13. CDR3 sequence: CASSLRGSGSVYEQYF. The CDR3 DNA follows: TGTGCCAGCAGCCTACGTGGGAGCGGGAGCGTCTACGAGCAGTACTTC.

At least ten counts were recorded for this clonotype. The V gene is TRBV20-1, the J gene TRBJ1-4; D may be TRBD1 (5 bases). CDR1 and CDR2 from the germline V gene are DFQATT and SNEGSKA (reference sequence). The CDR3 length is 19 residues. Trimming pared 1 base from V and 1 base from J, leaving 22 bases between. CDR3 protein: CSARARPGTEHKTNEKLFF. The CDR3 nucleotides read TGCAGTGCTAGAGCTCGTCCCGGGACGGAACACAAAACTAATGAAAAACTGTTTTTT.

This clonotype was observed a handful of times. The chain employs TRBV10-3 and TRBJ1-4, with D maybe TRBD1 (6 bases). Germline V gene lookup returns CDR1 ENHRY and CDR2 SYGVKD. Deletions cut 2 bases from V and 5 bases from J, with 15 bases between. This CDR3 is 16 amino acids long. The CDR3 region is CAISEPPGATNEKLFF. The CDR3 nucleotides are TGTGCCATCAGTGAGCCTCCGGGGGCCACAAATGAAAAACTGTTTTTT.

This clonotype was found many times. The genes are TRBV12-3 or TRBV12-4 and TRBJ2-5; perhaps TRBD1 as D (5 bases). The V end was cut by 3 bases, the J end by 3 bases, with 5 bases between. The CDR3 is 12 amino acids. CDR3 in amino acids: CASSFREETQYF. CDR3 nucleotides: TGTGCCAGCAGTTTCAGGGAAGAGACCCAGTACTTC.

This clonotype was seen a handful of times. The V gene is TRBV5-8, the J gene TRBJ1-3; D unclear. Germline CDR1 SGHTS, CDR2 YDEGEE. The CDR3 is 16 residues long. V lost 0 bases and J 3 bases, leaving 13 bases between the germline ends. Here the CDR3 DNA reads TGTGCCAGCAGCTTGGCCCTCCTAGAAGGTGGAAACACCATATATTTT. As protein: CASSLALLEGGNTIYF.

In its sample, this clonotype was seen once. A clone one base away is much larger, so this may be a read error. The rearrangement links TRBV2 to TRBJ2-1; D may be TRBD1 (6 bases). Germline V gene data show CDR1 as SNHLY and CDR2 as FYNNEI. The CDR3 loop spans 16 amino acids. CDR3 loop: CASSADSQSSYNERFF. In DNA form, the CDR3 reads TGTGCCAGCAGCGCGGACAGTCAAAGCTCCTACAATGAGCGGTTCTTC.

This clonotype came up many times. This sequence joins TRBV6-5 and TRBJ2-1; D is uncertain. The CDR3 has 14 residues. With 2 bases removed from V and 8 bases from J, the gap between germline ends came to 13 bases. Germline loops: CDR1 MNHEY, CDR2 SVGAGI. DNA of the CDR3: TGTGCCAGCAGTTACGCCCAGGCGGCGGATGAGCAGTTCTTC. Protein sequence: CASSYAQAADEQFF.

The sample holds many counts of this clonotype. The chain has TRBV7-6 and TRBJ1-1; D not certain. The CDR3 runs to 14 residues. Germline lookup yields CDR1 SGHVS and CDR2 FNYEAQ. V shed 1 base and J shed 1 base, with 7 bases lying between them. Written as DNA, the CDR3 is TGTGCCAGCAGCTTAGATCCCCCGAACACTGAAGCTTTCTTT. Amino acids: CASSLDPPNTEAFF.

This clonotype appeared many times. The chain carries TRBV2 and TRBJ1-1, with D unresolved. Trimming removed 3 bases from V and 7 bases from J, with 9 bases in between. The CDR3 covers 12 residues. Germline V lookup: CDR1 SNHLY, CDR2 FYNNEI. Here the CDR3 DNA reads TGTGCCAGCAGTGACTCGGGAGGTGAAGCTTTCTTT. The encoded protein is CASSDSGGEAFF.

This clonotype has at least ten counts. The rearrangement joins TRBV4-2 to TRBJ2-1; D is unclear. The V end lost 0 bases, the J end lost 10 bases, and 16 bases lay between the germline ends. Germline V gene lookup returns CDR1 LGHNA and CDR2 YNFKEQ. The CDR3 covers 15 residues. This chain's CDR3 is CASSQERARLNEQFF. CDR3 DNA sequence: TGTGCCAGCAGCCAAGAACGGGCCAGGTTAAACGAGCAGTTCTTC.

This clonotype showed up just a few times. CDR3: CASSLRLAGQGLYEQYF. In DNA, the CDR3 is TGCGCCAGCAGCCTGCGACTAGCGGGGCAGGGACTCTACGAGCAGTACTTC. V and J are TRBV4-1 and TRBJ2-7; 11 nucleotides align to TRBD2. J was trimmed by 3 bases and V by 4 bases; bases with no gene match: 11. Germline CDR1 MGHRA, CDR2 YSYEKL. The CDR3 covers 17 residues.